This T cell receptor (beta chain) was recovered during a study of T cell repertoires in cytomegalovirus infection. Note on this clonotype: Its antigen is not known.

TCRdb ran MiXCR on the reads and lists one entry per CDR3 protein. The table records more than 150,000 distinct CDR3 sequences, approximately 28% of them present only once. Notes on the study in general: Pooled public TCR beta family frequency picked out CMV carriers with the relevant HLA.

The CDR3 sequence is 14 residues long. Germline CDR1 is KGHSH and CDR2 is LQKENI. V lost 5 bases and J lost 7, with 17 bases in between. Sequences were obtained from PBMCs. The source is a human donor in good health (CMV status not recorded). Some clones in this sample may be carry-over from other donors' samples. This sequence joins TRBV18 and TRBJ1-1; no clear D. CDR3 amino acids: CASSSSAALSEAFF. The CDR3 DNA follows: TGTGCCAGCTCATCCTCGGCGGCCCTTAGTGAAGCTTTCTTT. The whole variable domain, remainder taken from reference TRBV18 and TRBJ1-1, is NAGVMQNPRHLVRRRGQEARLRCSPMKGHSHVYWYRQLPEEGLKFMVYLQKENIIDESGMPKERFSAEFPKEGPSILRIQQVVRGDSAAYFCASSSSAALSEAFFGQGTRLTVV.